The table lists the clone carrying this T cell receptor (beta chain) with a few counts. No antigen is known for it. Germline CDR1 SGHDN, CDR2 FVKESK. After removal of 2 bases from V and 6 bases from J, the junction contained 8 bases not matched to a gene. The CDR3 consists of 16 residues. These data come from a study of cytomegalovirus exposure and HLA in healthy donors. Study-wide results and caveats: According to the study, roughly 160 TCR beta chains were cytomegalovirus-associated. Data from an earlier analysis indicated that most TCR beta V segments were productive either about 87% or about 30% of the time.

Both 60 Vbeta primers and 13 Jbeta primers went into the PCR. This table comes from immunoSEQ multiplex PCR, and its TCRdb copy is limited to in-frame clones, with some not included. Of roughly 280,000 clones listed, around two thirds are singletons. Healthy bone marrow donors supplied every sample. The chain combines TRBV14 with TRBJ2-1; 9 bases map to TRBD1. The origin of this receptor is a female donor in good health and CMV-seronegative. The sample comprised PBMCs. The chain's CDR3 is CASSQPTGTGFNEQFF. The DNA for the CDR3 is TGTGCCAGCAGCCAACCAACCGGGACAGGGTTCAATGAGCAGTTCTTC.